A single T cell receptor beta chain is shown here with its context. The antigen it binds to is not known. One base away there is no much larger clone; base qualities are not given. This sample was included in a study of response to subunit inactivated influenza vaccine (dated by TCRdb to 2017 to 2018). About the study as a whole: The study used deep quantitative T cell receptor repertoire profiling to track responses to a trivalent subunit inactivated influenza vaccine.

The germline V gene provides CDR1 SGDLS and CDR2 YYNGEE. V and J lose 2 bases and 0 bases, and a span of 8 bases separates them. The CDR3 spans 15 residues, from the cysteine through the phenylalanine. Only CDR3 DNA is held: 45 bases, read in frame from base 1. Summary of the overall study and its limitations: The authors proposed that each seasonal influenza vaccination may bring in only a limited number of new T cells.

Receptor libraries were prepared by RT-PCR. TCRdb names Illumina HiSeq 2500 as the instrument used. TCRdb itself trimmed the public reads at Q25 with fastp, ran MiXCR and retained productive beta chains. Every entry covers one CDR3 protein and lists the most common genes and DNA from its rows. The sample records about 540,000 distinct CDR3 sequences, less than 25% of which are singletons. The ten largest clones represent 2.5% to 3% of the sample. The sample was also reused in another study, on T cells expressing NK-cell markers. The second paper states: TCR beta cDNA libraries were prepared using 5'RACE template switching, which introduced a universal primer site and unique molecular identifiers. In sorted CD3+CD56+NKG2C+, CD3+CD56+NKG2C- and CD3+CD56-NKG2C+ T-cell subsets from several donors, TCR beta-chain repertoires were profiled. Seven of the eight sequenced donors were HCMV-seropositive and one was HCMV-seronegative. To restrict sorting to alphabetaTCR-expressing T cells, an anti-gammadeltaTCR antibody was added in several experiments. In roughly 6 donors, the dominant CD3+CD56+NKG2C+ clonotypes were found to rank among the top 10 CD8+ clonotypes and to make up about 1.0-7.5% of CD8+ T cells. Those dominant clonotypes were again the most abundant among CD3+CD56-NKG2C+ cells in four donors, at roughly 28.3-65%. Whether the expanded NKG2C-expressing T cell clones were specific for HCMV antigens remained unclear. All eight donors whose samples were sequenced were randomly selected healthy volunteers, three of them men and five women. HCMV-specific IgG was detected in serum with a commercial ELISA kit to determine HCMV serostatus. Peripheral blood mononuclear cells were isolated from blood by Ficoll density gradient centrifugation. CD4+ and CD8+ T cells were isolated from PBMC by magnetic immunoseparation with Miltenyi isolation kits. cDNA synthesis was primed from the TCR beta constant segment, followed by two successive PCR amplification steps. The libraries were sequenced on Illumina HiSeq 2000/2500, MiSeq or NextSeq, producing 2 x 150 bp reads. MIGEC was used to demultiplex reads and group the reads by UMI, and MiTCR was used to assemble and quantify clonotypes. Only TCR cDNA sequences supported by at least two reads were kept to exclude erroneous sequences. The tcR package was used for downstream repertoire analysis, with clonotypes matched between fractions based on CDR3 nucleotide sequence plus V segment. VDJmatch was used to annotate antigen specificity against VDJdb, with one amino acid substitution allowed in CDR3.

The receptor was isolated from a man between 50 and 59 years old who received an inactivated influenza vaccine. Donor details come from another sample of the same person, matched by shared clones. Sequenced here: CD4+ T cells sorted from PBMCs, sampled approximately 12 days after vaccination. The chain joins TRBV9 to TRBJ2-2; TRBD1 is possibly the D segment (6 matching bases). The bases are TGTGCCAGCAGCGTTAACAGGGCGAACACCGGGGAGCTGTTTTTT. This encodes CASSVNRANTGELFF.